This is a list of T cell receptor beta chains from one sample in a study of blood T cells in healthy people across ages. TCRdb called the 5' RACE reads again in MiXCR, with one record for every CDR3 protein. The sample lists some 760,000 distinct CDR3 sequences; 20% to 25% were seen once. These data were likewise used in another study, on T cells of mothers and their children.

Sequencing used blood. These receptors were obtained from a boy aged 5-17 years in good health. CDR3s include the opening cysteine and the closing phenylalanine or tryptophan. Fields, in order: D gene, clone size, J gene, V gene, CDR3 DNA, CDR3 protein. D genes are given only for firm matches. Expanded clones get a size class; other rows say once, few or many, or leave the size out.

. | many | TRBJ2-5 | TRBV20-1 | TGCAGTGCTAGAGTGGGGGGTCGAGAGACCCAGTACTTC | CSARVGGRETQYF
TRBD2 | few | TRBJ2-1 | TRBV3-1 | TGTGCCAGCAGCCCCCCCACTGGGACTAGCGGGTCTAATGAGCAGTTCTTC | CASSPPTGTSGSNEQFF
. | . | TRBJ2-1 | TRBV4-2 | TGTGCCAGCAGCCAAATTGGGCCCCAGGCTGGGGCCTACAATGAGCAGTTCTTC | CASSQIGPQAGAYNEQFF
. | few | TRBJ2-7 | TRBV2 | TGTGCCAGCAGGGCGCCAGATCAAGGGCCCGAGCAGTACTTC | CASRAPDQGPEQYF
. | . | TRBJ1-5 | TRBV12-3/TRBV12-4 | TGTGCCAGCAGTCCAGCACAGGGTCAGCCCCAGCATTTT | CASSPAQGQPQHF
. | . | TRBJ2-2 | TRBV7-9 | TGTGCCAGCAGCTTCTCTGGACAGACAGTCACCGGGGAGCTGTTTTTT | CASSFSGQTVTGELFF
. | few | TRBJ2-5 | TRBV3-1 | TGTGCCAGCAGCCAAGGGGCCAGCCAAGAGACCCAGTACTTC | CASSQGASQETQYF
. | . | TRBJ2-3 | TRBV20-1 | TGCAGTGCTGCCCCCCCGGGTACAGGCACAGATACGCAGTATTTT | CSAAPPGTGTDTQYF
. | . | TRBJ2-1 | TRBV29-1 | TGCAGCGTTCTAGTGGGAGTTGCCTACAATGAGCAGTTCTTC | CSVLVGVAYNEQFF
. | many | TRBJ2-5 | TRBV29-1 | TGCAGCGTTGTGGTCAGGGGACTCCAAGAGACCCAGTACTTC | CSVVVRGLQETQYF
. | few | TRBJ1-1 | TRBV6-1 | TGTGCCAGCAGTGAAGCCGCGGACATGGGTTACAGAAGGACTGAAGCTTTCTTT | CASSEAADMGYRRTEAFF
TRBD1 | few | TRBJ1-1 | TRBV25-1 | TGTGCCAGCAGTGAGATCCTCGTGGCAGGGGGCAGGATGAACACTGAAGCTTTCTTT | CASSEILVAGGRMNTEAFF
TRBD2 | . | TRBJ2-1 | TRBV3-1 | TGTGCCAGCAGCCAACCTAGCGGGGGCTACAATGAGCAGTTCTTC | CASSQPSGGYNEQFF
TRBD1 | . | TRBJ2-7 | TRBV12-5 | TGTGCTAGTGGTTTGGACCGGGACAGGGGGTACTACGAGCAGTACTTC | CASGLDRDRGYYEQYF
TRBD2 | . | TRBJ2-7 | TRBV12-3/TRBV12-4 | TGTGCCAGCAGTAAAAGCGGGAGGGCCTTCAACGAGCAGTACTTC | CASSKSGRAFNEQYF
. | once | TRBJ2-3 | TRBV7-9 | TGTGCCAGCAGCGATAGCTTTCCAGATACGCAGTATTTT | CASSDSFPDTQYF
TRBD2 | . | TRBJ2-1 | TRBV11-2 | TGTGCCAGCAGCTTAGTGGTGTTGACTAGCGGCTACAATGAGCAGTTCTTC | CASSLVVLTSGYNEQFF
. | few | TRBJ1-2 | TRBV4-1 | TGCGCCAGCAGCCAAGATCAGGGCAGGGGCTACTATGGCTACACCTTC | CASSQDQGRGYYGYTF
. | . | TRBJ1-5 | TRBV5-6 | TGTGCCAGCAGCTTTAACGTGGGGCCCCAGCATTTT | CASSFNVGPQHF
. | . | TRBJ1-1 | TRBV13 | TGTGCCAGCACCGGAGCGGTTGAAGCTTTCTTT | CASTGAVEAFF
TRBD1 | few | TRBJ1-6 | TRBV10-3 | TGTGCCATCAGTGAGACAGGGGGCGATTCACCCCTCCACTTT | CAISETGGDSPLHF
. | few | TRBJ2-5 | TRBV10-3 | TGTGCCATCAGTGAGTCGAGGACGGGCCAGTACTTC | CAISESRTGQYF
. | once | TRBJ1-1 | TRBV7-2 | TGTGCCAGCAGTTCCAACTACTGGGGAGGTGGCACTGAAGCTTTCTTT | CASSSNYWGGGTEAFF
. | . | TRBJ2-7 | TRBV6-5 | TGTGCCAGCCGTGGAGGGGTCCACGAGCAGTACTTC | CASRGGVHEQYF